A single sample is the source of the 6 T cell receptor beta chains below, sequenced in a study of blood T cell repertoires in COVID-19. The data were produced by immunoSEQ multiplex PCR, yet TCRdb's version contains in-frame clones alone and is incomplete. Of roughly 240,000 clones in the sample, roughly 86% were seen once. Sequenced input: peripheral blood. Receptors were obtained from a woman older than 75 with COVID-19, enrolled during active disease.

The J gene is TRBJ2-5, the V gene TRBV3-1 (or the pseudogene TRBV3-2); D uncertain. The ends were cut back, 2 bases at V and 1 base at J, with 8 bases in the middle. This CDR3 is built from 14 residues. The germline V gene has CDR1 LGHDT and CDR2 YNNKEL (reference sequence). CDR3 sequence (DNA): TGTGCCAGCAGCCAAATGTCTATCCAAGAGACCCAGTACTTC. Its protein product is CASSQMSIQETQYF.

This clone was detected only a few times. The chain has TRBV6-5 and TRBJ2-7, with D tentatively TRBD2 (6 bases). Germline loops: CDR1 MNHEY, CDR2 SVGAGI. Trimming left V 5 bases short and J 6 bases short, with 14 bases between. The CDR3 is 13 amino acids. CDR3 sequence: CASSNMGAGEQYF. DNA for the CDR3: TGTGCCAGCAGTAATATGGGAGCGGGCGAGCAGTACTTC.

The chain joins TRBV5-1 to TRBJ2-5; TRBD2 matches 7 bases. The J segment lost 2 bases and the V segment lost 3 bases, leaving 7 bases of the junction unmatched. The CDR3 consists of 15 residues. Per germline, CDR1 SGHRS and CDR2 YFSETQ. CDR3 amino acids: CASSWEGRKQETQYF. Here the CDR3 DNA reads TGCGCCAGCAGCTGGGAGGGGCGGAAACAAGAGACCCAGTACTTC.

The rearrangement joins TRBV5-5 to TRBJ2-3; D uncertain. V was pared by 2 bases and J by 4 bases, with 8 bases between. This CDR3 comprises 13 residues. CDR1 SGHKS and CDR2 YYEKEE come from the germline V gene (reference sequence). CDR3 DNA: TGTGCCAGCAGCTTTCTTTTATCAGATACGCAGTATTTT. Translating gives CASSFLLSDTQYF. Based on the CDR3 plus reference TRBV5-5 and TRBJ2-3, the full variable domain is DAGVTQSPTHLIKTRGQQVTLRCSPISGHKSVSWYQQVLGQGPQFIFQYYEKEERGRGNFPDRFSARQFPNYSSELNVNALLLGDSALYLCASSFLLSDTQYFGPGTRLTVL.

The CDR3 here is CASRPGGAGETQYF. The CDR3, as DNA: TGCGCCAGCAGGCCCGGCGGGGCCGGAGAGACCCAGTACTTC. The chain uses TRBV5-1 and TRBJ2-5, with D tentatively TRBD2 (6 bases). Germline assignment: CDR1 SGHRS and CDR2 YFSETQ. V lost 5 bases, J lost 4 bases, and 15 bases lay in between. CDR3 size: 14 residues.

DNA for the CDR3: TGTGCCAGTGACCCGGGACAGGGGATAGACTATGGCTACACCTTC. Translation: CASDPGQGIDYGYTF. The chain has TRBV6-6 and TRBJ1-2; 10 nucleotides line up with TRBD1. CDR3 length: 15 amino acids. CDR1 and CDR2 from the germline V gene are MNHNY and SVGAGI (reference sequence). The ends lost 9 bases at V and 3 bases at J; junction bases unmatched: 10.